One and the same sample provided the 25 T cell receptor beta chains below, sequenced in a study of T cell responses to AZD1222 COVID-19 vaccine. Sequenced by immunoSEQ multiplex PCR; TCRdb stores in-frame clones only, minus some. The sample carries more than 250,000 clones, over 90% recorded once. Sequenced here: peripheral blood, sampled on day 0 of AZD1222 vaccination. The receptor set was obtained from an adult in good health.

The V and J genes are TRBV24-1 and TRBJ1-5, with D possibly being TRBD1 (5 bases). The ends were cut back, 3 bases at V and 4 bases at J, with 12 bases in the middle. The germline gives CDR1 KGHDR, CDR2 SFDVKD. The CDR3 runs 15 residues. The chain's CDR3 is CATSDTGTRNQPQHF. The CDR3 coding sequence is TGTGCCACCAGTGATACCGGGACCAGAAATCAGCCCCAGCATTTT.

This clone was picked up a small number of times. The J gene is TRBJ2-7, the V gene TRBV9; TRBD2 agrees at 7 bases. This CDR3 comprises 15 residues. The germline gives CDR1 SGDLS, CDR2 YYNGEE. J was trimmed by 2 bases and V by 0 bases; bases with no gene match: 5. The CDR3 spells CASSVGASGPYEQYF. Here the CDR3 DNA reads TGTGCCAGCAGCGTAGGGGCTAGCGGTCCCTACGAGCAGTACTTC.

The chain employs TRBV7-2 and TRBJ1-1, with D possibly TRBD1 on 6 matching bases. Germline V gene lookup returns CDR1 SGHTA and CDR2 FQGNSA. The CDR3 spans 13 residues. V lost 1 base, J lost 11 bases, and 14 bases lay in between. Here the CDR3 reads CASSLDPGGHAFF. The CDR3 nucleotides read TGTGCCAGCAGCTTAGACCCCGGGGGGCATGCTTTCTTT.

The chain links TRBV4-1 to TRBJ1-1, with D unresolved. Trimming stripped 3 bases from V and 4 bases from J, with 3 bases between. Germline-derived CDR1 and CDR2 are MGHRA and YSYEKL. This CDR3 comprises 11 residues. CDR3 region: CASSHGTEAFF. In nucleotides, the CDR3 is TGCGCCAGCAGCCACGGCACTGAAGCTTTCTTT.

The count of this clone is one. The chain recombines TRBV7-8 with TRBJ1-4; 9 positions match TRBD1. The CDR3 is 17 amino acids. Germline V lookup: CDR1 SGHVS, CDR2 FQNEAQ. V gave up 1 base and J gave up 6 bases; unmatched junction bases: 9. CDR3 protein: CASSLVGQGRRDEKLFF. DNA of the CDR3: TGTGCCAGCAGCTTAGTGGGACAGGGAAGACGGGATGAAAAACTGTTTTTT.

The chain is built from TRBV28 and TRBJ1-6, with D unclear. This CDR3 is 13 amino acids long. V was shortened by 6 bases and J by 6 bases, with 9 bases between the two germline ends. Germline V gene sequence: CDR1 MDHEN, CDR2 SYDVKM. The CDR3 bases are TGTGCCAGCAGGGAACAGCCTAATTCACCCCTCCACTTT. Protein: CASREQPNSPLHF.

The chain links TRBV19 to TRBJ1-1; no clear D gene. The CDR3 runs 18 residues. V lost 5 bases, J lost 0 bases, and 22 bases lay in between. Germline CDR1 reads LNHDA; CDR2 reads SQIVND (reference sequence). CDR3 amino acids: CASSGDLRRNYMNTEAFF. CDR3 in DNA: TGTGCCAGTAGTGGAGATCTCAGACGGAACTATATGAACACTGAAGCTTTCTTT.

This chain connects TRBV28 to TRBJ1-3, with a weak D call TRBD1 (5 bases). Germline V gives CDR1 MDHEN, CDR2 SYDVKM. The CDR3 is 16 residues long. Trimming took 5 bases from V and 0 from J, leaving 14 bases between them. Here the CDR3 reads CASSPGGRGSGNTIYF. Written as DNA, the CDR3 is TGTGCCAGCAGTCCGGGAGGGAGGGGCTCTGGAAACACCATATATTTT.

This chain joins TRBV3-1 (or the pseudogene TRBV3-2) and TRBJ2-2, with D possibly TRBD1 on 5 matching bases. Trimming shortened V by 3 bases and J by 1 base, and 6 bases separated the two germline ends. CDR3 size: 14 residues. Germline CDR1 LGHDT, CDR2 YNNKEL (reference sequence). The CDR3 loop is CASSHGQNTGELFF. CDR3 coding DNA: TGTGCCAGCAGCCACGGACAGAACACCGGGGAGCTGTTTTTT.

CDR3 region: CASSRGANVLTF. The CDR3 DNA follows: TGTGCCAGCAGTCGGGGGGCCAACGTCCTGACTTTC. The chain combines TRBV27 with TRBJ2-6; D ambiguous. Germline V lookup: CDR1 MNHEY, CDR2 SMNVEV (reference sequence). The germline V and J ends were trimmed by 5 bases and 4 bases, with 3 bases remaining between them. The CDR3 spans 12 residues.

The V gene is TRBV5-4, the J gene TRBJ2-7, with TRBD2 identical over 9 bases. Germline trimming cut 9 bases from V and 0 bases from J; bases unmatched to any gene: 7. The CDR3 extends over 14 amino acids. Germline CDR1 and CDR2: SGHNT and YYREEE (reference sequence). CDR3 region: CAIQNSGGSYEQYF. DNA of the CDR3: TGTGCCATACAGAATAGCGGGGGCTCCTACGAGCAGTACTTC.

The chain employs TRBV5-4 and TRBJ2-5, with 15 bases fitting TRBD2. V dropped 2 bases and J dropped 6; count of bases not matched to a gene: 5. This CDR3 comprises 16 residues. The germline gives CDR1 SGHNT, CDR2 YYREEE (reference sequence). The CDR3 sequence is CASSFGTSGGPKTQYF. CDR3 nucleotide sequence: TGTGCCAGCAGCTTCGGGACTAGCGGGGGGCCCAAGACCCAGTACTTC.

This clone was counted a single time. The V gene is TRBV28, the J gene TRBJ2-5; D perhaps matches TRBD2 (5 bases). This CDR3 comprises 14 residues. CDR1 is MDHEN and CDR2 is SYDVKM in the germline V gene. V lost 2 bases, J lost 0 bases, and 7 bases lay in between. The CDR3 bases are TGTGCCAGCAGTTTAGAGGGCTACCAAGAGACCCAGTACTTC. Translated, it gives CASSLEGYQETQYF. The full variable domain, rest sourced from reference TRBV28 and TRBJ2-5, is DVKVTQSSRYLVKRTGEKVFLECVQDMDHENMFWYRQDPGLGLRLIYFSYDVKMKEKGDIPEGYSVSREKKERFSLILESASTNQTSMYLCASSLEGYQETQYFGPGTRLLVL.

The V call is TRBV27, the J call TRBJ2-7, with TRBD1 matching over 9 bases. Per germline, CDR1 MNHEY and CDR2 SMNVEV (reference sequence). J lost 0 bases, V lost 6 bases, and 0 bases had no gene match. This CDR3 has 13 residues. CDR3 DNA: TGTGCCAGCAGGGGACAGGGCTCCTACGAGCAGTACTTC. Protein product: CASRGQGSYEQYF.

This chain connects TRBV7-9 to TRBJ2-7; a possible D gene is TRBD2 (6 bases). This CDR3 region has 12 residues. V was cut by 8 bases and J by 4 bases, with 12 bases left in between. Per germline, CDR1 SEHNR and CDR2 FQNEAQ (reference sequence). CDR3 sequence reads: CASGGGSYEQYF. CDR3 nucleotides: TGTGCCAGCGGAGGAGGGTCGTACGAGCAGTACTTC. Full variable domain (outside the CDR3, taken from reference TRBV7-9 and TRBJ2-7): DTGVSQNPRHKITKRGQNVTFRCDPISEHNRLYWYRQTLGQGPEFLTYFQNEAQLEKSRLLSDRFSAERPKGSFSTLEIQRTEQGDSAMYLCASGGGSYEQYFGPGTRLTVT.

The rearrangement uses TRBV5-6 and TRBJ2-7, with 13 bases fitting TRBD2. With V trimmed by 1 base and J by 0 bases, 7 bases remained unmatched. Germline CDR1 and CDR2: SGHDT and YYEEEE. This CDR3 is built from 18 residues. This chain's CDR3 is CASSLKRTSGSPSYEQYF. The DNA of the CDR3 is TGTGCCAGCAGCTTGAAAAGGACTAGCGGGAGTCCCTCCTACGAGCAGTACTTC.

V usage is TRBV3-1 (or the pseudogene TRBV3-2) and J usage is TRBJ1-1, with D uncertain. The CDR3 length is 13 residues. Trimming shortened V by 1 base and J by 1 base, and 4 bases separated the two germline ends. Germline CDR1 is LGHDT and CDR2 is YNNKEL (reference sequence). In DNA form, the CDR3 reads TGTGCCAGCAGCCAAGCGGGGAACACTGAAGCTTTCTTT. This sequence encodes CASSQAGNTEAFF.

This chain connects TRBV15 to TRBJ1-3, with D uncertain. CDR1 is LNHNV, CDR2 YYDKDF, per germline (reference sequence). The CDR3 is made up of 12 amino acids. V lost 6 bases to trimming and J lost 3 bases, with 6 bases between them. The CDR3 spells CATSYGGNTIYF. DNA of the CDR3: TGTGCCACCAGTTATGGTGGAAACACCATATATTTT. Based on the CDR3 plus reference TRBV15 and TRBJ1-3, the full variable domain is DAMVIQNPRYQVTQFGKPVTLSCSQTLNHNVMYWYQQKSSQAPKLLFHYYDKDFNNEADTPDNFQSRRPNTSFCFLDIRSPGLGDTAMYLCATSYGGNTIYFGEGSWLTVV.

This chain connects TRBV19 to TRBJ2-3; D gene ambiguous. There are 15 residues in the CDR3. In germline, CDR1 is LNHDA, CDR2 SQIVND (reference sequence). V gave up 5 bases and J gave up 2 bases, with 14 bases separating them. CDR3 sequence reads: CASSPWRAPTDTQYF. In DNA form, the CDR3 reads TGTGCCAGTAGTCCCTGGCGTGCCCCCACAGATACGCAGTATTTT.

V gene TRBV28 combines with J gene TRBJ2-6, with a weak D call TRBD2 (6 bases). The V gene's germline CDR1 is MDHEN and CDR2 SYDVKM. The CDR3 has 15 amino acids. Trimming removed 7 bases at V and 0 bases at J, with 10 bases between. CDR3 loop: CASMEGSSGANVLTF. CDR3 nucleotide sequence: TGTGCCAGCATGGAGGGCTCCTCTGGGGCCAACGTCCTGACTTTC.

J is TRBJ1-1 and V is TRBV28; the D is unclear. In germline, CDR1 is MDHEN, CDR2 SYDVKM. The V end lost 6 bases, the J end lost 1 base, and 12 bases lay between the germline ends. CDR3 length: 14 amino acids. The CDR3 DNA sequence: TGTGCCAGCAGATTCCGACGGTGGAACACTGAAGCTTTCTTT. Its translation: CASRFRRWNTEAFF.

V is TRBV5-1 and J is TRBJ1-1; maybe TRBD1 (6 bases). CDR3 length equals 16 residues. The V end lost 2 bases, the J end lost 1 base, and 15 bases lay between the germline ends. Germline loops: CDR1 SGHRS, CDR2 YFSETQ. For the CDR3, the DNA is TGCGCCAGCAGCTTAGAGGTAGGGGGAACGAACACTGAAGCTTTCTTT. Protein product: CASSLEVGGTNTEAFF. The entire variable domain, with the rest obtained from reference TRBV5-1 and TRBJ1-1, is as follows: KAGVTQTPRYLIKTRGQQVTLSCSPISGHRSVSWYQQTPGQGLQFLFEYFSETQRNKGNFPGRFSGRQFSNSRSEMNVSTLELGDSALYLCASSLEVGGTNTEAFFGQGTRLTVV.

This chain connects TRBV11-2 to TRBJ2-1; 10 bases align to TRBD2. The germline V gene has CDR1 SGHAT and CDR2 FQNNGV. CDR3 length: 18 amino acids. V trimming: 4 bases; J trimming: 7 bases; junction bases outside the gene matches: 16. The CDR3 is CASSSQRTSGISGNEQFF. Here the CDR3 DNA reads TGTGCCAGCAGCTCACAACGGACTAGCGGCATCTCAGGGAATGAGCAGTTCTTC.

CDR3 in DNA: TGTGCCAGCAGGACACCCCTCACCGGGGAGCTGTTTTTT. This translates into CASRTPLTGELFF. The rearrangement joins TRBV27 to TRBJ2-2; D remains unclear. This CDR3 is built from 13 residues. Germline CDR1 and CDR2: MNHEY and SMNVEV (reference sequence). Trimming removed 6 bases from V and 4 bases from J, with 9 bases in between.

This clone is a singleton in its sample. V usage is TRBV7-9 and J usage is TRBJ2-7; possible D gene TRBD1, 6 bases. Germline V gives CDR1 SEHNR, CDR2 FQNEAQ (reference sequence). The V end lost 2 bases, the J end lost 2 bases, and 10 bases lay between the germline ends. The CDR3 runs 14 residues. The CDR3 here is CASSLPRDTYEQYF. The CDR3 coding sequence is TGTGCCAGCAGCTTACCCCGGGACACCTACGAGCAGTACTTC.